A selection of T cell receptor beta chains follows, all from one sample in a study of blood T cell repertoires in COVID-19. The protocol was immunoSEQ multiplex PCR, while the TCRdb copy is restricted to in-frame clones and leaves out a portion. The data hold about 310,000 clones, with roughly 88% observed a single time. Sequenced material: PBMCs or T cells enriched from blood (not recorded which). The receptors come from a young man who had recovered from COVID-19. Both conserved end residues are part of each CDR3. D genes are given only for firm matches. Clone sizes are given selectively: once, few, many, or a class where the clone is expanded.

len: 15
abundance: -
v_gene: TRBV6-4
j_gene: TRBJ2-1
d_gene: TRBD2
CDR3aa: CASSDKAGIYNEQFF
CDR3nt: TGTGCCAGCAGTGACAAAGCGGGGATATACAATGAGCAGTTCTTC

len: 15
abundance: -
v_gene: TRBV28
j_gene: TRBJ2-2
d_gene: -
CDR3aa: CASSLGLPGAGELFF
CDR3nt: TGTGCCAGCAGTTTAGGACTTCCCGGGGCCGGGGAGCTGTTTTTT

len: 14
abundance: -
v_gene: TRBV5-4
j_gene: TRBJ2-5
d_gene: -
CDR3aa: CASSLARDKETQYF
CDR3nt: TGTGCCAGCAGCTTGGCCCGGGACAAAGAGACCCAGTACTTC

len: 16
abundance: -
v_gene: TRBV25-1
j_gene: TRBJ1-2
d_gene: TRBD1
CDR3aa: CASSEPGQGANYGYTF
CDR3nt: TGTGCCAGCAGTGAACCGGGACAGGGGGCTAACTATGGCTACACCTTC

len: 15
abundance: -
v_gene: TRBV9
j_gene: TRBJ1-2
d_gene: TRBD1
CDR3aa: CASSVVGQGDYGYTF
CDR3nt: TGTGCCAGCAGCGTAGTCGGGCAGGGGGACTATGGCTACACCTTC

len: 14
abundance: -
v_gene: TRBV9
j_gene: TRBJ1-1
d_gene: -
CDR3aa: CASSGADWGTEAFF
CDR3nt: TGTGCCAGCAGCGGGGCGGACTGGGGCACTGAAGCTTTCTTT

len: 14
abundance: once
v_gene: TRBV5-1
j_gene: TRBJ2-7
d_gene: -
CDR3aa: CASSSAGSSYEQYF
CDR3nt: TGCGCCAGCAGCTCCGCGGGCAGCTCCTACGAGCAGTACTTC

len: 15
abundance: -
v_gene: TRBV5-5
j_gene: TRBJ1-5
d_gene: -
CDR3aa: CASSLGGPINQPQHF
CDR3nt: TGTGCCAGCAGCTTGGGGGGGCCCATCAATCAGCCCCAGCATTTT

len: 15
abundance: -
v_gene: TRBV6-5
j_gene: TRBJ1-1
d_gene: TRBD1
CDR3aa: CASSLTGQLNTEAFF
CDR3nt: TGTGCCAGCAGCCTTACGGGACAGTTGAACACTGAAGCTTTCTTT

len: 14
abundance: -
v_gene: TRBV6-5
j_gene: TRBJ2-7
d_gene: TRBD2
CDR3aa: CASSYSIASGGIYF
CDR3nt: TGTGCCAGCAGTTACTCTATAGCTAGCGGGGGAATTTACTTC

len: 15
abundance: -
v_gene: TRBV23-1
j_gene: TRBJ1-5
d_gene: -
CDR3aa: CASRRRVTENQPQHF
CDR3nt: TGCGCCAGCAGGCGCCGGGTGACAGAGAATCAGCCCCAGCATTTT

len: 16
abundance: -
v_gene: TRBV5-4
j_gene: TRBJ1-1
d_gene: -
CDR3aa: CASSLRPREGNTEAFF
CDR3nt: TGTGCCAGCAGCTTGAGGCCCAGGGAGGGGAACACTGAAGCTTTCTTT

len: 14
abundance: -
v_gene: TRBV13
j_gene: TRBJ2-5
d_gene: TRBD2
CDR3aa: CASSPGGRVETQYF
CDR3nt: TGTGCCAGCAGCCCCGGGGGGAGAGTCGAGACCCAGTACTTC

len: 13
abundance: -
v_gene: TRBV5-1
j_gene: TRBJ2-5
d_gene: TRBD1
CDR3aa: CASSLGGAETQYF
CDR3nt: TGCGCCAGCAGCTTAGGGGGCGCGGAGACCCAGTACTTC

len: 13
abundance: -
v_gene: TRBV5-1
j_gene: TRBJ2-5
d_gene: -
CDR3aa: CASSYRGQETQYF
CDR3nt: TGCGCCAGCAGCTACCGGGGGCAAGAGACCCAGTACTTC

len: 12
abundance: -
v_gene: TRBV30
j_gene: TRBJ2-7
d_gene: TRBD2
CDR3aa: CAWGGGSYEQYF
CDR3nt: TGTGCCTGGGGCGGGGGCTCCTACGAGCAGTACTTC

len: 15
abundance: few
v_gene: TRBV6-5
j_gene: TRBJ1-1
d_gene: -
CDR3aa: CASSLGHLMNTEAFF
CDR3nt: TGTGCCAGCAGTCTTGGACACCTTATGAACACTGAAGCTTTCTTT

len: 11
abundance: -
v_gene: TRBV6-4
j_gene: TRBJ1-5
d_gene: -
CDR3aa: CAPRGLPPQHF
CDR3nt: TGTGCCCCCAGGGGCCTGCCACCCCAGCATTTT

len: 13
abundance: -
v_gene: TRBV5-6
j_gene: TRBJ1-1
d_gene: -
CDR3aa: CASRWAGGTEAFF
CDR3nt: TGTGCCAGCCGTTGGGCGGGGGGCACTGAAGCTTTCTTT

len: 16
abundance: -
v_gene: TRBV5-3
j_gene: TRBJ1-6
d_gene: -
CDR3aa: CARSLGQSSYNSPLHF
CDR3nt: TGTGCCAGAAGCCTAGGACAGAGCTCCTATAATTCACCCCTCCACTTT

len: 15
abundance: -
v_gene: TRBV6-2/TRBV6-3
j_gene: TRBJ2-7
d_gene: -
CDR3aa: CASSSRQVARREQYF
CDR3nt: TGTGCCAGCAGTTCTCGACAGGTCGCACGACGCGAGCAGTACTTC

len: 13
abundance: -
v_gene: TRBV30
j_gene: TRBJ2-7
d_gene: TRBD1
CDR3aa: CAWSPHRGLEQYF
CDR3nt: TGTGCCTGGAGTCCTCACAGGGGTCTCGAGCAGTACTTC

len: 14
abundance: -
v_gene: TRBV6-1
j_gene: TRBJ2-5
d_gene: -
CDR3aa: CASSDRGSEETQYF
CDR3nt: TGTGCCAGCAGTGACCGTGGGAGCGAAGAGACCCAGTACTTC

len: 14
abundance: -
v_gene: TRBV4-1
j_gene: TRBJ2-5
d_gene: TRBD1
CDR3aa: CASSLTGLQETQYF
CDR3nt: TGCGCCAGCAGCCTGACAGGGTTGCAAGAGACCCAGTACTTC

len: 15
abundance: -
v_gene: TRBV4-1
j_gene: TRBJ1-2
d_gene: -
CDR3aa: CASSQKGDWGHGYTF
CDR3nt: TGCGCCAGCAGCCAAAAAGGGGATTGGGGCCATGGCTACACCTTC

len: 15
abundance: -
v_gene: TRBV5-4
j_gene: TRBJ2-3
d_gene: -
CDR3aa: CASSPGGLGTDTQYF
CDR3nt: TGTGCCAGCAGCCCGGGGGGCCTCGGCACAGATACGCAGTATTTT